The table lists the clone carrying this T cell receptor beta chain with a few counts. Its specificity is unknown. This sample was included in a study of cytomegalovirus exposure and HLA in healthy donors. Study-level information: There were several hundred genotyped donors. Of these, roughly 86% fell in the genetic ancestry cluster associated with self-reported Caucasian donors. Study results and limitations: A further, later analysis showed that HLA-associated TCR beta chains (compared with equally common others) were more clonally expanded. Whilst most TCR sequences proved rare, a subset of public TCRs occurred across many donors. The study flagged some 170 TCR beta chains as cytomegalovirus-associated.

Germline CDR1 reads SGHDT; CDR2 reads YYEEEE. V dropped 0 bases and J dropped 7 bases, with 7 bases sitting between them. The CDR3 extends over 12 amino acids. Primers for the PCR totalled 60 Vbeta and 13 Jbeta. Clones were read by immunoSEQ multiplex PCR, and TCRdb kept only the in-frame ones, dropping some. The data show about 200,000 clones, roughly four fifths seen once. The sequence was obtained from a boy between 2 and 10 years old in good health and CMV-seronegative. Sequenced sample: PBMCs. The genes are TRBV5-6 and TRBJ1-2; no reliable D call. In DNA, the CDR3 is TGTGCCAGCAGCTTGGCCCCAGGTGGCTACACCTTC. Translation: CASSLAPGGYTF.